This T cell receptor beta chain was found in a study of blood T cell repertoires in COVID-19. The V gene lost 1 base and the J gene lost 8 bases, with 18 bases spanning the gap. The CDR3 is made up of 15 amino acids. Germline CDR1 is SGDLS and CDR2 is YYNGEE. Per the original methods: How many nucleated cells were present was estimated from reference gene primer amplification. The repertoire was sequenced with immunoSEQ multiplex PCR; TCRdb's copy has only in-frame clones and lacks some. V and J calls and clone size are copied from that table; D and trimming were computed from the DNA. The sample has 250,000 to 350,000 clones, less than 85% seen once.

The source of this sequence is a human donor with COVID-19, enrolled during active disease. The donor label of this sample is uncertain. Input material: peripheral blood. The gene calls are TRBV9 and TRBJ1-2; D uncertain. This CDR3 reads CASSVQTALRLGYTF. CDR3 coding DNA: TGTGCCAGCAGCGTACAGACCGCCCTGAGGTTAGGCTACACCTTC.